The clone carrying this T cell receptor beta chain was recorded at least ten times. Its antigen is unknown. This entry comes from a study of response to subunit inactivated influenza vaccine. Germline CDR1 is DFQATT and CDR2 is SNEGSKA (reference sequence). The CDR3 contains 14 residues. V lost 6 bases and J 3 bases, leaving 16 bases between the germline ends. TCRdb recomputed calls from the RT-PCR reads with MiXCR, one row per CDR3 protein. The table includes 560,000 or so distinct CDR3 sequences, about 8% detected once. Study-wide results and caveats: Authors suggested each seasonal flu vaccination may recruit only limited numbers of new T cells.

The specimen comprised PBMCs from blood, sampled around 25 months after vaccination. The sequence came from a man aged 50 to 75 who received an inactivated influenza vaccine. The rearrangement uses TRBV20-1 and TRBJ2-3; D is possibly TRBD1 or TRBD2 (7 bases each). CDR3 nucleotide sequence: TGCAGTGCCAGGGAGGGGGCGAAGACAGATACGCAGTATTTT. Translating it yields CSAREGAKTDTQYF.